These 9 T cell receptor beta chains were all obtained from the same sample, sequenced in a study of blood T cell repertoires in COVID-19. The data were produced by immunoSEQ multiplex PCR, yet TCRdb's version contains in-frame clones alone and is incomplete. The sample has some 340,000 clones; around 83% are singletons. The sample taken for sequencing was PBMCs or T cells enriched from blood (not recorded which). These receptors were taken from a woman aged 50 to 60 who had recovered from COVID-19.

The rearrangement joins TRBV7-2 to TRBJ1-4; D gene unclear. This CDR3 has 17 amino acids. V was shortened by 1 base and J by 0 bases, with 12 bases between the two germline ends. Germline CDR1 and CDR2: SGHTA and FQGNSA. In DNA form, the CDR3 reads TGTGCCAGCAGCTTAGGTGGCCCGGGTACAACTAATGAAAAACTGTTTTTT. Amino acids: CASSLGGPGTTNEKLFF.

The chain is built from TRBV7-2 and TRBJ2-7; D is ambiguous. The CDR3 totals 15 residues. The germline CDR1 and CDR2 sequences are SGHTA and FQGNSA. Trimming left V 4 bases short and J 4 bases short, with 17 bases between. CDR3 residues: CASSSDGPRRYEQYF. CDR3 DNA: TGTGCCAGCAGCTCCGATGGTCCACGCCGGTACGAGCAGTACTTC.

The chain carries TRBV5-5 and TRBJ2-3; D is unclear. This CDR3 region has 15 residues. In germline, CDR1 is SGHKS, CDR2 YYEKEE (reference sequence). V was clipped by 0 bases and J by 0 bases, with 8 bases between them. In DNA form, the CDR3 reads TGTGCCAGCAGCTTGGACAGACCCAGCACAGATACGCAGTATTTT. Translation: CASSLDRPSTDTQYF.

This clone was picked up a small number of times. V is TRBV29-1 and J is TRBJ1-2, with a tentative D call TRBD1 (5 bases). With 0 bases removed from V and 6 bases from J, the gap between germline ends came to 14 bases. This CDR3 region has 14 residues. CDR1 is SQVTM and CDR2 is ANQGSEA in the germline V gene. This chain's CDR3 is CSVEERRQGDGYTF. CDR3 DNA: TGCAGCGTTGAAGAGCGTCGCCAGGGTGATGGCTACACCTTC.

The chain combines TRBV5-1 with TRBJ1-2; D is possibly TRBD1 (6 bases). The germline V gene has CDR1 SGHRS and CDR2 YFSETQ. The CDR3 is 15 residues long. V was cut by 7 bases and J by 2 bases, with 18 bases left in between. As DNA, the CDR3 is TGCGCCAGCCGCCCTGGGGACAACCTCAACTATGGCTACACCTTC. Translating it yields CASRPGDNLNYGYTF.

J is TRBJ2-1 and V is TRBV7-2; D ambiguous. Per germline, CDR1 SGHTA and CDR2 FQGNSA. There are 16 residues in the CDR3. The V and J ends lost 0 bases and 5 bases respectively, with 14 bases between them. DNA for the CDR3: TGTGCCAGCAGCTTAGCGCAACTAACCTTCAACAATGAGCAGTTCTTC. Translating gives CASSLAQLTFNNEQFF.

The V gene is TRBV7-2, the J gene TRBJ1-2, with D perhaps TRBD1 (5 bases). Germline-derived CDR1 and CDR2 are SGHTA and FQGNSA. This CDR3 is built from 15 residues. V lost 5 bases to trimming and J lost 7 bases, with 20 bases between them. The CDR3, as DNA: TGTGCCAGCAGCCTCGAGGAAACAGGTCTGATTGGCTACACCTTC. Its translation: CASSLEETGLIGYTF.

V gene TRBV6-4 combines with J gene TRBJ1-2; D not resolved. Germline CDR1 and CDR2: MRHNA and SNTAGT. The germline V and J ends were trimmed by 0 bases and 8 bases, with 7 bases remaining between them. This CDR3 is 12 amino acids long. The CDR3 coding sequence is TGTGCCAGCAGTGACTCTTCAGGAGGCTACACCTTC. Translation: CASSDSSGGYTF.

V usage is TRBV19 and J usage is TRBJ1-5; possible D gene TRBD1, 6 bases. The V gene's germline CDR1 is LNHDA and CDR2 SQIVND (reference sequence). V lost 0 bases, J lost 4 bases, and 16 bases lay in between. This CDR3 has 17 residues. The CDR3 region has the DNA TGTGCCAGTAGTATAGAGTTCACACGACAGGCAAATCAGCCCCAGCATTTT. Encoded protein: CASSIEFTRQANQPQHF.